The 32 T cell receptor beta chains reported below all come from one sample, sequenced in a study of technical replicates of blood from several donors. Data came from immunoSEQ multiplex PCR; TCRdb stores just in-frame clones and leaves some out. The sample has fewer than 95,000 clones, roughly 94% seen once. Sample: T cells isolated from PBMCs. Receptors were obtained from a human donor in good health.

The CDR3 spells CASSGGGYGYTF. The DNA for the CDR3 is TGTGCCAGCAGCGGAGGAGGCTATGGCTACACCTTC. The chain combines TRBV14 with TRBJ1-2, with D unclear. Germline CDR1 reads SGHDN; CDR2 reads FVKESK. Trimming removed 5 bases from V and 4 bases from J, with 8 bases in between. This CDR3 region has 12 residues.

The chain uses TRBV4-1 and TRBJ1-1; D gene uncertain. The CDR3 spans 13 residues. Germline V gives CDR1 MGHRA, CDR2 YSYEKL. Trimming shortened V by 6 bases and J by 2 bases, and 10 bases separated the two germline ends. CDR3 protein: CASSRSTNTEAFF. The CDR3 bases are TGCGCCAGCAGTAGGAGTACCAACACTGAAGCTTTCTTT.

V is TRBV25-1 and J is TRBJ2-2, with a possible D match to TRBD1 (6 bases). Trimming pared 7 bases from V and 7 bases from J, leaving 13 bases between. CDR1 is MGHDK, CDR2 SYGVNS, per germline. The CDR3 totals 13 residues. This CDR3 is CASKSRDIGELFF. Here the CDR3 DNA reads TGTGCCAGCAAGTCCCGGGACATCGGGGAGCTGTTTTTT. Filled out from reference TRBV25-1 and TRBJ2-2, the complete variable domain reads EADIYQTPRYLVIGTGKKITLECSQTMGHDKMYWYQQDPGMELHLIHYSYGVNSTEKGDLSSESTVSRIRTEHFPLTLESARPSHTSQYLCASKSRDIGELFFGEGSRLTVL.

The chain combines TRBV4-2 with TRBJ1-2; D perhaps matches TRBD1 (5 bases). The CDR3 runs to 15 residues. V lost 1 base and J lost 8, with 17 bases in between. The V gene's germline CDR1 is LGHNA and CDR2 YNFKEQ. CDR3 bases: TGTGCCAGCAGCCAAGCTGGGACGGGAGTGGGAGGCTACACCTTC. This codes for CASSQAGTGVGGYTF.

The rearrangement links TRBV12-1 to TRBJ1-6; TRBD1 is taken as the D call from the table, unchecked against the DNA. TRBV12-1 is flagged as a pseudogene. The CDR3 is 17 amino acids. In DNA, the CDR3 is TGTGCCAGCAGCTTTGCGCTTTCGGACAGGGATAATTCACCCCTCCACTTT. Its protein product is CASSFALSDRDNSPLHF.

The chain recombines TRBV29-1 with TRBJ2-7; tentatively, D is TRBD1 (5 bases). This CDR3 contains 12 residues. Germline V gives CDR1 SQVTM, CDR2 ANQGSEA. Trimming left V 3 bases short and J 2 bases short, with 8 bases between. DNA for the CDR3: TGCAGCGTTGACGCAGGGACCTACGAGCAGTACTTC. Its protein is CSVDAGTYEQYF.

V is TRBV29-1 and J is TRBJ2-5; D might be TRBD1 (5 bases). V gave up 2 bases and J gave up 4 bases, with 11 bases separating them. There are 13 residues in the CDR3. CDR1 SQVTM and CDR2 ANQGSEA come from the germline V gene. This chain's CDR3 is CSVERGTRETQYF. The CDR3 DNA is TGCAGCGTTGAAAGGGGAACCCGAGAGACCCAGTACTTC.

The CDR3 region has the DNA TGTGCCTGGAGTCTAGGGAACACTGAAGCTTTCTTT. This codes for CAWSLGNTEAFF. The rearrangement uses TRBV30 and TRBJ1-1; no clear D. The germline gives CDR1 GTSNPN, CDR2 SVGIG (reference sequence). The CDR3 contains 12 residues. The V end was cut by 2 bases, the J end by 1 base, with 5 bases between.

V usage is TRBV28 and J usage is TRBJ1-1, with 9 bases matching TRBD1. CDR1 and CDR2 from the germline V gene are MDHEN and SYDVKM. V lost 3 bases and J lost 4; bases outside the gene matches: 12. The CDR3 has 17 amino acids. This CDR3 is CASSFLRDREEGTEAFF. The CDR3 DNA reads TGTGCCAGCAGTTTTTTGCGGGACAGGGAAGAGGGCACTGAAGCTTTCTTT.

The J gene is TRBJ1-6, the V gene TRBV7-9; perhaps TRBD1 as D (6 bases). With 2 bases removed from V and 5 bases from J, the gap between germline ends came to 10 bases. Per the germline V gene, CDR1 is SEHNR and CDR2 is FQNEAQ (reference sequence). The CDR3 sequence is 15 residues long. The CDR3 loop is CASSLLQGNNSPLHF. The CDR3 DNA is TGTGCCAGCAGCTTATTACAGGGTAATAATTCACCCCTCCACTTT.

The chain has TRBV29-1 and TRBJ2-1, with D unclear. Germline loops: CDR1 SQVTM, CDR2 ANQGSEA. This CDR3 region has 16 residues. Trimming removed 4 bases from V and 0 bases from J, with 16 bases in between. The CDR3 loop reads CSVVWLTLSSYNEQFF. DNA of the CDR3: TGCAGCGTTGTATGGTTAACCCTCAGCTCCTACAATGAGCAGTTCTTC.

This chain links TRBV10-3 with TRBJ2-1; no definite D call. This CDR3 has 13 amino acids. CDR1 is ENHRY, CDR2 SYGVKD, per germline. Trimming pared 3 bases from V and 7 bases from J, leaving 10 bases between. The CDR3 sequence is CAISEQSQNEQFF. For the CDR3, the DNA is TGTGCCATCAGTGAACAGTCTCAGAATGAGCAGTTCTTC.

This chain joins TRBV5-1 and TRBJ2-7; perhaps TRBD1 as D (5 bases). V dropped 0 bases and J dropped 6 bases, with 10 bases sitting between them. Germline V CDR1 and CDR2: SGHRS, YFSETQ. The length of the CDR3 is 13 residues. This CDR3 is CASSLVTEGEQYF. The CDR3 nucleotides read TGCGCCAGCAGCTTGGTGACAGAAGGCGAGCAGTACTTC.

DNA of the CDR3: TGTGCCAGCAGTTTGACAGGGGGACTGAACACTGAAGCTTTCTTT. As protein: CASSLTGGLNTEAFF. The V gene is TRBV27, the J gene TRBJ1-1; TRBD1 agrees at 9 bases. The CDR3 has 15 amino acids. Looked up from germline, CDR1 is MNHEY and CDR2 is SMNVEV (reference sequence). V shed 3 bases and J 0 bases; nucleotides not matched to a gene: 2.

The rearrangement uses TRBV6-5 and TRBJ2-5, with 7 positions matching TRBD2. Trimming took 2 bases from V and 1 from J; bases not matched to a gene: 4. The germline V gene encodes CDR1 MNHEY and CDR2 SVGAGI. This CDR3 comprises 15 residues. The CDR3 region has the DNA TGTGCCAGCAGTTACGGGGGGGGTGGCCAAGAGACCCAGTACTTC. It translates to CASSYGGGGQETQYF.

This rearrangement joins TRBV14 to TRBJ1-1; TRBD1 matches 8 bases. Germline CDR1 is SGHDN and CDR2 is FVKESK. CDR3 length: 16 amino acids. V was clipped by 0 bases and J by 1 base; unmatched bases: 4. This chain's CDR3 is CASSQDPGTGNTEAFF. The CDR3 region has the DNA TGTGCCAGCAGCCAAGATCCTGGGACAGGGAACACTGAAGCTTTCTTT.

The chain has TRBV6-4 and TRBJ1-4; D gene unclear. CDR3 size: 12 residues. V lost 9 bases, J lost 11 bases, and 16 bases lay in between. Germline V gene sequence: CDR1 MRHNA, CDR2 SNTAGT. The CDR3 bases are TGTGCCAGTCGGAGACCCTTGGATAAACTGTTTTTT. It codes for CASRRPLDKLFF.

This CDR3 is CASSQKPGLGNTGELFF. The CDR3 region has the DNA TGCGCCAGCAGCCAAAAACCGGGACTAGGGAACACCGGGGAGCTGTTTTTT. The V and J genes are TRBV4-1 and TRBJ2-2, with 8 bases matching TRBD2. The CDR3 is 17 amino acids. Germline values: CDR1 MGHRA, CDR2 YSYEKL. V lost 2 bases and J lost 1; bases outside the gene matches: 6.

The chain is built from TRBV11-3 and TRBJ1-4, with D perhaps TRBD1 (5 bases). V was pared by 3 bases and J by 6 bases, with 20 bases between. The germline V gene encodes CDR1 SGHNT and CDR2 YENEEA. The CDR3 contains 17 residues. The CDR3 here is CASSFFLPEDRDEKLFF. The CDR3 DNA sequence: TGTGCCAGCAGCTTTTTCCTTCCCGAAGACAGAGATGAAAAACTGTTTTTT. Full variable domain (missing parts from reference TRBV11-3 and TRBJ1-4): EAGVVQSPRYKIIEKKQPVAFWCNPISGHNTLYWYLQNLGQGPELLIRYENEEAVDDSQLPKDRFSAERLKGVDSTLKIQPAELGDSAVYLCASSFFLPEDRDEKLFFGSGTQLSVL.

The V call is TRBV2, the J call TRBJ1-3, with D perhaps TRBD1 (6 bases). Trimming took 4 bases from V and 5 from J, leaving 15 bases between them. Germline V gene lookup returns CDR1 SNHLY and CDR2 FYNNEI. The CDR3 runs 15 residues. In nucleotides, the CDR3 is TGTGCCAGCAGTGCCACCCGGACAGCTCGAAACACCATATATTTT. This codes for CASSATRTARNTIYF.

CDR3 sequence reads: CASSYTSTSGLYEQYF. DNA of the CDR3: TGTGCCAGCAGTTACACCTCGACTAGCGGACTCTACGAGCAGTACTTC. The chain employs TRBV6-5 and TRBJ2-7; 9 nucleotides match TRBD2. CDR3 length: 16 residues. The ends lost 2 bases at V and 3 bases at J; junction bases unmatched: 8. CDR1 is MNHEY and CDR2 is SVGAGI in the germline V gene.

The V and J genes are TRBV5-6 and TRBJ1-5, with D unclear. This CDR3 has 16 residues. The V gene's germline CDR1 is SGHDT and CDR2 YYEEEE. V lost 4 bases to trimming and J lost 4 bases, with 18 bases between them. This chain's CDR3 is CASSAYEDRENQPQHF. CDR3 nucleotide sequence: TGTGCCAGCAGCGCTTATGAGGACCGGGAAAATCAGCCCCAGCATTTT. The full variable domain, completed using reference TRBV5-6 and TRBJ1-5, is DAGVTQSPTHLIKTRGQQVTLRCSPKSGHDTVSWYQQALGQGPQFIFQYYEEEERQRGNFPDRFSGHQFPNYSSELNVNALLLGDSALYLCASSAYEDRENQPQHFGDGTRLSIL.

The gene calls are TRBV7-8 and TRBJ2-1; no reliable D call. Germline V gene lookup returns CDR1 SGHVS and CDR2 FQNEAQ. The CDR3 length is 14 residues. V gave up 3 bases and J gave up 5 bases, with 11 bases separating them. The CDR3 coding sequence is TGTGCCAGCAGCTTGGAGCTAATAAACAATGAGCAGTTCTTC. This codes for CASSLELINNEQFF. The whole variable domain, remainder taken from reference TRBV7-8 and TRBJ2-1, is GAGVSQSPRYKVAKRGQDVALRCDPISGHVSLFWYQQALGQGPEFLTYFQNEAQLDKSGLPSDRFFAERPEGSVSTLKIQRTQQEDSAVYLCASSLELINNEQFFGPGTRLTVL.

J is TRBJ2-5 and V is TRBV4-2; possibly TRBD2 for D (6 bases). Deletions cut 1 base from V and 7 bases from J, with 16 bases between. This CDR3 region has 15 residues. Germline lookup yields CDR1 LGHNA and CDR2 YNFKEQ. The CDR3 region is CASSQGGVEGWTQYF. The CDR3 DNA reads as TGTGCCAGCAGCCAAGGGGGGGTGGAGGGATGGACCCAGTACTTC.

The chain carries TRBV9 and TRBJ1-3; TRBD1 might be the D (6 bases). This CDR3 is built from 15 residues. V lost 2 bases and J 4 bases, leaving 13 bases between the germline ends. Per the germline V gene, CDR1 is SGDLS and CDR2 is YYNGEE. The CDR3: CASSVEGEIGNTIYF. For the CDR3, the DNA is TGTGCCAGCAGCGTCGAGGGGGAAATCGGAAACACCATATATTTT.

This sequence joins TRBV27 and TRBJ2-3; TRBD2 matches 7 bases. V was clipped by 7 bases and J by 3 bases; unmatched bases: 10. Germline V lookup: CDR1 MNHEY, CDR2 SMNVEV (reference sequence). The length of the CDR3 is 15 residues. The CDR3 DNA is TGTGCCAGCAACCCTGGCGCGGGAGCGACAGATACGCAGTATTTT. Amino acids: CASNPGAGATDTQYF.

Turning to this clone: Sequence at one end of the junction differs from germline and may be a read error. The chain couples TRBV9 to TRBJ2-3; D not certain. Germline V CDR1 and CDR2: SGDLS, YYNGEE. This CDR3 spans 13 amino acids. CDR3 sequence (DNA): TGTGCCAGCAGCACGCAAGACTCCCGTCTCGAATCCTTT. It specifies CASSTQDSRLESF.

The CDR3 reads CASRESTGSPQHF. The CDR3 DNA reads as TGCGCCAGCAGAGAATCCACAGGGTCGCCCCAGCATTTT. This chain uses TRBV10-2 with TRBJ1-5; D may be TRBD1 (6 bases). CDR3 length: 13 residues. Trimming removed 6 bases from V and 9 bases from J, with 15 bases in between. In germline, CDR1 is WSHSY, CDR2 SAAADI.

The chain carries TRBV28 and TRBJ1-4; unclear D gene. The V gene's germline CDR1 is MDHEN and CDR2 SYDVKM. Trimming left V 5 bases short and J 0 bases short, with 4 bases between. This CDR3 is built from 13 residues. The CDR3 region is CASSPPTNEKLFF. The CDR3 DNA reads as TGTGCCAGCAGTCCTCCAACTAATGAAAAACTGTTTTTT.

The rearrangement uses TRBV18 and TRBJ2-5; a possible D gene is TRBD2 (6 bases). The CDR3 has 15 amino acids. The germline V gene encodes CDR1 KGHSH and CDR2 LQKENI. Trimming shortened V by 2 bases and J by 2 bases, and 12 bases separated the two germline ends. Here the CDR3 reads CASSPLREDQETQYF. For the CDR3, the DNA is TGTGCCAGCTCACCATTAAGGGAGGATCAAGAGACCCAGTACTTC.

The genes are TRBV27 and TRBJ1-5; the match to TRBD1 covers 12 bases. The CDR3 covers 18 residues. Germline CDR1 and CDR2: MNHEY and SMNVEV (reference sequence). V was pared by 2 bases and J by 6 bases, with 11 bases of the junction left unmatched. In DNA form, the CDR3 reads TGTGCCAGCAGTTTACGACTACGGGACAGGGGGCTGAGTCAGCCCCAGCATTTT. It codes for CASSLRLRDRGLSQPQHF.

The CDR3 reads CASSPSPYYEQYF. The CDR3 DNA follows: TGTGCCAGCAGTCCCTCCCCCTACTACGAGCAGTACTTC. This chain connects TRBV28 to TRBJ2-7; no clear D gene. This CDR3 has 13 residues. In germline, CDR1 is MDHEN, CDR2 SYDVKM. V was pared by 5 bases and J by 3 bases, with 11 bases between.